A selection of T cell receptor beta chains follows, all from one sample in a study of memory CD4+ T cells and cytomegalovirus serostatus. Assay used: immunoSEQ multiplex PCR; TCRdb lists only in-frame clones, some missing. The sample shows 84,000 or so clones, roughly 80% of them seen only once. Sequenced: memory CD4+ T cells from blood. Receptors were obtained from an adult in good health and CMV-seronegative. The CDR3 runs from the conserved cysteine through the conserved F or W. A D gene is named only where the DNA matches it firmly. Rows may omit the clone size; those that give it use once, few, many or a size class.

CDR3 length: 13; V gene: TRBV7-6; D gene: NA; J gene: TRBJ2-1; clone size: NA; CDR3 protein: CASSLQRGNEQFF; CDR3 DNA: TGTGCCAGCAGCTTGCAGAGGGGGAATGAGCAGTTCTTC
CDR3 length: 13; V gene: TRBV11-2; D gene: TRBD1; J gene: TRBJ1-2; clone size: NA; CDR3 protein: CASSSRTGFAYTF; CDR3 DNA: TGTGCCAGCAGCTCAAGGACAGGGTTCGCCTACACCTTC
CDR3 length: 15; V gene: TRBV6-5; D gene: NA; J gene: TRBJ1-6; clone size: NA; CDR3 protein: CASSYSGPYNSPLHF; CDR3 DNA: TGTGCCAGCAGTTACTCAGGGCCCTATAATTCACCCCTCCACTTT
CDR3 length: 12; V gene: TRBV7-8; D gene: NA; J gene: TRBJ2-1; clone size: NA; CDR3 protein: CASSPTDNEQFF; CDR3 DNA: TGTGCCAGCAGCCCTACAGACAATGAGCAGTTCTTC
CDR3 length: 13; V gene: TRBV2; D gene: NA; J gene: TRBJ2-2; clone size: NA; CDR3 protein: CASSGQYTGELFF; CDR3 DNA: TGTGCCAGCAGTGGACAATACACCGGGGAGCTGTTTTTT
CDR3 length: 14; V gene: TRBV18; D gene: NA; J gene: TRBJ2-7; clone size: NA; CDR3 protein: CASSQSTGSYEQYF; CDR3 DNA: TGTGCCAGCTCACAATCTACAGGGTCCTACGAGCAGTACTTC
CDR3 length: 13; V gene: TRBV6-4; D gene: NA; J gene: TRBJ1-1; clone size: NA; CDR3 protein: CASSEVWGNQAFF; CDR3 DNA: TGTGCCAGCAGTGAGGTTTGGGGGAACCAAGCTTTCTTT
CDR3 length: 16; V gene: TRBV4-3; D gene: NA; J gene: TRBJ1-1; clone size: NA; CDR3 protein: CASSQDRYLATTEAFF; CDR3 DNA: TGCGCCAGCAGCCAAGATAGATATTTGGCGACTACAGAAGCTTTCTTT
CDR3 length: 16; V gene: TRBV11-1; D gene: TRBD2; J gene: TRBJ2-5; clone size: NA; CDR3 protein: CASTITGTMIQETQYF; CDR3 DNA: TGTGCCAGCACCATAACCGGGACTATGATCCAAGAGACCCAGTACTTC
CDR3 length: 13; V gene: TRBV7-9; D gene: NA; J gene: TRBJ2-7; clone size: NA; CDR3 protein: CASSLAAGYEQYF; CDR3 DNA: TGTGCCAGCAGCTTAGCAGCCGGGTATGAGCAGTACTTC
CDR3 length: 16; V gene: TRBV7-3; D gene: TRBD1; J gene: TRBJ1-2; clone size: NA; CDR3 protein: CATQPPSGTGGYGYTF; CDR3 DNA: TGTGCCACACAACCACCCAGCGGGACAGGGGGCTATGGCTACACCTTC
CDR3 length: 15; V gene: TRBV10-3; D gene: NA; J gene: TRBJ2-1; clone size: NA; CDR3 protein: CAISGVWGNYNEQFF; CDR3 DNA: TGTGCCATCAGTGGTGTTTGGGGGAATTACAATGAGCAGTTCTTC
CDR3 length: 14; V gene: TRBV5-1; D gene: TRBD1; J gene: TRBJ1-1; clone size: NA; CDR3 protein: CASSLWTGTTEAFF; CDR3 DNA: TGCGCCAGCAGCTTATGGACAGGAACCACTGAAGCTTTCTTT
CDR3 length: 12; V gene: TRBV5-1; D gene: NA; J gene: TRBJ2-7; clone size: NA; CDR3 protein: CASSLAPYEQYF; CDR3 DNA: TGCGCCAGCAGCTTGGCCCCCTACGAGCAGTACTTC
CDR3 length: 15; V gene: TRBV6-5; D gene: NA; J gene: TRBJ2-1; clone size: NA; CDR3 protein: CASSSGTRNYNEQFF; CDR3 DNA: TGTGCCAGCAGTTCCGGGACCCGAAACTACAATGAGCAGTTCTTC
CDR3 length: 11; V gene: TRBV2; D gene: NA; J gene: TRBJ1-1; clone size: few; CDR3 protein: CASSESPKAFF; CDR3 DNA: TGTGCCAGCAGTGAATCCCCTAAAGCTTTCTTT
CDR3 length: 18; V gene: TRBV18; D gene: NA; J gene: TRBJ1-1; clone size: NA; CDR3 protein: CASSPLHGSKGMNTEAFF; CDR3 DNA: TGTGCCAGCTCACCGCTCCATGGAAGTAAGGGAATGAACACTGAAGCTTTCTTT
CDR3 length: 14; V gene: TRBV13; D gene: NA; J gene: TRBJ1-2; clone size: NA; CDR3 protein: CASSPNPTAYGYTF; CDR3 DNA: TGTGCCAGCAGCCCCAATCCGACGGCCTATGGCTACACCTTC
CDR3 length: 14; V gene: TRBV18; D gene: TRBD1; J gene: TRBJ1-6; clone size: NA; CDR3 protein: CASSLDRVGSPLHF; CDR3 DNA: TGTGCCAGCTCACTTGACAGGGTGGGTTCACCCCTCCACTTT
CDR3 length: 16; V gene: TRBV25-1; D gene: TRBD1; J gene: TRBJ2-2; clone size: NA; CDR3 protein: CASSESFRGNAGELFF; CDR3 DNA: TGTGCCAGCAGTGAATCTTTCAGGGGGAACGCCGGGGAGCTGTTTTTT
CDR3 length: 13; V gene: TRBV5-4; D gene: NA; J gene: TRBJ1-2; clone size: NA; CDR3 protein: CASSLAGGSGYTF; CDR3 DNA: TGTGCCAGCAGCTTAGCGGGGGGCTCTGGCTACACCTTC
CDR3 length: 14; V gene: TRBV9; D gene: NA; J gene: TRBJ1-6; clone size: few; CDR3 protein: CASSPGTRGSPLHF; CDR3 DNA: TGTGCCAGCAGCCCCGGGACCCGAGGTTCACCCCTCCACTTT
CDR3 length: 13; V gene: TRBV7-2; D gene: NA; J gene: TRBJ2-1; clone size: NA; CDR3 protein: CASSPYSPREQFF; CDR3 DNA: TGTGCCAGCAGCCCCTACTCCCCCAGGGAGCAGTTCTTC
CDR3 length: 15; V gene: TRBV9; D gene: NA; J gene: TRBJ2-3; clone size: few; CDR3 protein: CASSVGGTAADTQYF; CDR3 DNA: TGTGCCAGCAGCGTCGGTGGGACGGCGGCAGATACGCAGTATTTT
CDR3 length: 15; V gene: TRBV6-5; D gene: NA; J gene: TRBJ1-6; clone size: NA; CDR3 protein: CASSYGRQGGSPLHF; CDR3 DNA: TGTGCCAGCAGTTACGGTCGGCAGGGAGGATCACCCCTCCACTTT
CDR3 length: 11; V gene: TRBV30; D gene: NA; J gene: TRBJ1-1; clone size: few; CDR3 protein: CAWSRNTEAFF; CDR3 DNA: TGTGCCTGGAGTCGTAACACTGAAGCTTTCTTT
CDR3 length: 13; V gene: TRBV6-6; D gene: NA; J gene: TRBJ2-2; clone size: NA; CDR3 protein: CASRDGNTGELFF; CDR3 DNA: TGTGCCAGCCGGGACGGGAACACCGGGGAGCTGTTTTTT
CDR3 length: 14; V gene: TRBV6-6; D gene: NA; J gene: TRBJ1-5; clone size: NA; CDR3 protein: CASSDSTGNQPQHF; CDR3 DNA: TGTGCCAGCAGTGACAGCACAGGGAACCAGCCCCAGCATTTT
CDR3 length: 13; V gene: TRBV19; D gene: NA; J gene: TRBJ1-1; clone size: NA; CDR3 protein: CASSRGLGTEAFF; CDR3 DNA: TGTGCCAGTAGTCGGGGCCTTGGCACTGAAGCTTTCTTT
CDR3 length: 14; V gene: TRBV7-2; D gene: NA; J gene: TRBJ2-1; clone size: NA; CDR3 protein: CASSFQRAYNEQFF; CDR3 DNA: TGTGCCAGCAGCTTCCAGAGAGCCTACAATGAGCAGTTCTTC
CDR3 length: 16; V gene: TRBV18; D gene: TRBD1; J gene: TRBJ2-5; clone size: NA; CDR3 protein: CASSPPVQGVGETQYF; CDR3 DNA: TGTGCCAGCTCACCACCGGTCCAGGGGGTAGGGGAGACCCAGTACTTC
CDR3 length: 13; V gene: TRBV7-2; D gene: NA; J gene: TRBJ2-7; clone size: NA; CDR3 protein: CASRRDSSYEQYF; CDR3 DNA: TGTGCCAGCAGGCGGGACAGCTCCTACGAGCAGTACTTC
CDR3 length: 15; V gene: TRBV7-9; D gene: NA; J gene: TRBJ1-2; clone size: NA; CDR3 protein: CASSLAGDGGYGYTF; CDR3 DNA: TGTGCCAGCAGCTTAGCAGGGGACGGGGGCTATGGCTACACCTTC
CDR3 length: 18; V gene: TRBV5-1; D gene: NA; J gene: TRBJ2-7; clone size: NA; CDR3 protein: CASSIRSHTSRVVYEQYF; CDR3 DNA: TGCGCCAGCAGCATCCGATCTCATACTAGCAGAGTCGTCTACGAGCAGTACTTC
CDR3 length: 15; V gene: TRBV28; D gene: TRBD1; J gene: TRBJ1-2; clone size: once; CDR3 protein: CASSLDLDRAYGYTF; CDR3 DNA: TGTGCCAGCAGTTTGGACCTCGACAGGGCGTATGGCTACACCTTC
CDR3 length: 15; V gene: TRBV10-3; D gene: TRBD1; J gene: TRBJ1-5; clone size: NA; CDR3 protein: CAISESGTGEQPQHF; CDR3 DNA: TGTGCCATCAGTGAGTCCGGGACAGGGGAACAGCCCCAGCATTTT
CDR3 length: 15; V gene: TRBV18; D gene: NA; J gene: TRBJ1-6; clone size: NA; CDR3 protein: CASSPQGSYNSPLHF; CDR3 DNA: TGTGCCAGCTCACCACAGGGATCTTATAATTCACCCCTCCACTTT
CDR3 length: 14; V gene: TRBV5-6; D gene: TRBD1; J gene: TRBJ1-1; clone size: NA; CDR3 protein: CASSTGQRWSEAFF; CDR3 DNA: TGTGCCAGCAGCACGGGACAGCGGTGGTCTGAAGCTTTCTTT
CDR3 length: 15; V gene: TRBV5-8; D gene: TRBD1; J gene: TRBJ2-7; clone size: NA; CDR3 protein: CASSRQGGSSYEQYF; CDR3 DNA: TGTGCCAGCAGCAGACAGGGGGGCAGCTCCTACGAGCAGTACTTC
CDR3 length: 14; V gene: TRBV30; D gene: TRBD1; J gene: TRBJ1-2; clone size: NA; CDR3 protein: CATRGQGEWGGYTF; CDR3 DNA: TGTGCAACCCGGGGACAGGGGGAATGGGGCGGCTACACCTTC
CDR3 length: 13; V gene: TRBV7-2; D gene: NA; J gene: TRBJ2-5; clone size: once; CDR3 protein: CASSLIGQETQYF; CDR3 DNA: TGTGCCAGCAGCTTAATTGGCCAAGAGACCCAGTACTTC
CDR3 length: 13; V gene: TRBV11-2; D gene: NA; J gene: TRBJ2-1; clone size: NA; CDR3 protein: CASSLAIYNEQFF; CDR3 DNA: TGTGCCAGCAGCTTAGCAATCTACAATGAGCAGTTCTTC
CDR3 length: 14; V gene: TRBV5-1; D gene: NA; J gene: TRBJ1-5; clone size: NA; CDR3 protein: CASSMDGLNQPQHF; CDR3 DNA: TGCGCCAGCAGCATGGACGGGTTGAATCAGCCCCAGCATTTT
CDR3 length: 18; V gene: TRBV13; D gene: TRBD1; J gene: TRBJ1-6; clone size: once; CDR3 protein: CASSLEAWVGQDNSPLHF; CDR3 DNA: TGTGCCAGCAGCTTAGAAGCGTGGGTGGGACAGGACAATTCACCCCTCCACTTT
CDR3 length: 14; V gene: TRBV19; D gene: NA; J gene: TRBJ2-7; clone size: NA; CDR3 protein: CASRPEGAIYEQYF; CDR3 DNA: TGTGCCAGTAGGCCGGAAGGGGCCATCTACGAGCAGTACTTC
CDR3 length: 14; V gene: TRBV5-1; D gene: TRBD1; J gene: TRBJ1-2; clone size: NA; CDR3 protein: CASSLATGPGGYTF; CDR3 DNA: TGCGCCAGCAGCTTGGCGACAGGGCCTGGCGGCTACACCTTC
CDR3 length: 12; V gene: TRBV2; D gene: NA; J gene: TRBJ1-3; clone size: NA; CDR3 protein: CASTGSGNTIYF; CDR3 DNA: TGTGCCAGTACAGGCTCTGGAAACACCATATATTTT
CDR3 length: 12; V gene: TRBV30; D gene: NA; J gene: TRBJ1-1; clone size: few; CDR3 protein: CAWSGGLGRAFF; CDR3 DNA: TGTGCCTGGAGTGGAGGGCTCGGTCGGGCTTTCTTT
CDR3 length: 11; V gene: TRBV6-1; D gene: NA; J gene: TRBJ2-7; clone size: once; CDR3 protein: CASSASNEQYF; CDR3 DNA: TGTGCCAGCAGTGCGAGCAACGAGCAGTACTTC
CDR3 length: 14; V gene: TRBV6-5; D gene: NA; J gene: TRBJ1-2; clone size: NA; CDR3 protein: CASSPPPGPRGYTF; CDR3 DNA: TGTGCCAGCAGCCCACCCCCCGGGCCGAGAGGCTACACCTTC